The 30 T cell receptor beta chains given below trace back to one sample, sequenced in a study of T-cell reconstitution after alpha-beta-depleted transplantation in children. The TCRbeta library was prepared with unique molecular identifiers. Each CDR3 protein is one row after TCRdb ran MiXCR on the PCR reads. Of about 610,000 distinct CDR3 sequences listed, 10% are singletons. The sample consisted of PBMCs from the stem cell graft donor, taken from the stem cell graft. The receptors shown here come from a human donor who donated a stem cell graft to a child with acute myeloid leukemia.

This clonotype was seen repeatedly, ten times or more. The chain recombines TRBV12-3 or TRBV12-4 with TRBJ2-7; D is uncertain. This CDR3 comprises 13 residues. The V end was cut by 1 base, the J end by 3 bases, with 7 bases between. The CDR3 loop reads CASSLVGGYEQYF. In DNA, the CDR3 is TGTGCCAGCAGTTTAGTGGGCGGCTACGAGCAGTACTTC.

This clonotype has at least ten counts. The chain joins TRBV20-1 to TRBJ2-3; tentative D call: TRBD1 (6 bases). The germline gives CDR1 DFQATT, CDR2 SNEGSKA (reference sequence). Trimming removed 5 bases at V and 1 base at J, with 13 bases between. CDR3 length equals 14 residues. In nucleotides, the CDR3 is TGCAGTGCTTACCGGACAGAACGCACAGATACGCAGTATTTT. Translating gives CSAYRTERTDTQYF.

This clonotype was counted only a few times. The rearrangement links TRBV12-3 or TRBV12-4 to TRBJ2-3, with TRBD2 identical over 8 bases. The CDR3 spans 14 residues. The CDR3 sequence: CVTGGSGRADTQYF. The CDR3 DNA reads as TGTGTGACGGGGGGGAGTGGAAGGGCAGATACGCAGTATTTT.

This clonotype was observed at least ten times. J is TRBJ2-3 and V is TRBV5-4; 8 bases line up with TRBD2. V lost 0 bases to trimming and J lost 4 bases; unmatched junction nucleotides: 1. CDR3 length: 14 residues. Germline lookup yields CDR1 SGHNT and CDR2 YYREEE (reference sequence). CDR3 sequence: CASSLAGGSDTQYF. The DNA of the CDR3 is TGTGCCAGCAGCTTGGCGGGAGGGTCAGATACGCAGTATTTT.

This clonotype was found many times. The CDR3 reads CASSLVGEAGAYF. CDR3 in DNA: TGTGCCAGCAGCTTAGTCGGGGAAGCGGGAGCGTATTTT. V gene TRBV7-8 combines with J gene TRBJ2-3, with 8 nucleotides matching TRBD2. Trimming cost V 1 base and J 14 bases; bases outside gene matches: 8. CDR1 is SGHVS and CDR2 is FQNEAQ in the germline V gene. CDR3 size: 13 residues.

This clonotype was seen more than once but under ten times. J is TRBJ2-1 and V is TRBV20-1; D gene ambiguous. V lost 4 bases to trimming and J lost 1 base, with 11 bases between them. CDR3 length: 14 residues. Germline V lookup: CDR1 DFQATT, CDR2 SNEGSKA (reference sequence). The CDR3 reads CSAKDGWSYNEQFF. CDR3 nucleotides: TGCAGTGCTAAGGATGGGTGGTCCTACAATGAGCAGTTCTTC.

The sample holds a few counts of this clonotype. The chain is built from TRBV11-2 and TRBJ1-1; 10 positions agree with TRBD1. The CDR3 consists of 16 residues. CDR1 is SGHAT and CDR2 is FQNNGV in the germline V gene. V lost 3 bases to trimming and J lost 4 bases; unmatched junction nucleotides: 8. CDR3 protein: CASSFQLGQGSTEAFF. For the CDR3, the DNA is TGTGCCAGCAGCTTTCAACTGGGACAGGGGAGCACTGAAGCTTTCTTT.

This clonotype showed up many times. The CDR3 region has the DNA TGTGCCAGCAGCTCAGGGACTCTAGGCGACACTGAAGCTTTCTTT. It is translated as CASSSGTLGDTEAFF. The gene calls are TRBV9 and TRBJ1-1, with D perhaps TRBD1 (5 bases). The CDR3 has 15 residues. The ends were cut back, 4 bases at V and 3 bases at J, with 16 bases in the middle. The germline V gene has CDR1 SGDLS and CDR2 YYNGEE.

CDR3 sequence (DNA): TGCAGCGGGGTCCCCGGGACAGGCCTCACTTATACGCAGTATTTT. Translated, it gives CSGVPGTGLTYTQYF. J is TRBJ2-3 and V is TRBV29-1, with 8 positions matching TRBD1. Germline CDR1 SQVTM, CDR2 ANQGSEA. The length of the CDR3 is 15 residues. With V trimmed by 7 bases and J by 7 bases, 16 bases remained unmatched.

The sample holds a few counts of this clonotype. This chain joins TRBV10-3 and TRBJ1-1, with D unresolved. CDR1 ENHRY and CDR2 SYGVKD come from the germline V gene. Trimming cost V 11 bases and J 2 bases, with 15 bases left between them. This CDR3 contains 13 residues. In nucleotides, the CDR3 is TGTGCCTCAGGTGGGCAGGCCAACACTGAAGCTTTCTTT. Translating it yields CASGGQANTEAFF.

J is TRBJ2-4 and V is TRBV15, with 7 bases matching TRBD1. CDR1 and CDR2 from the germline V gene are LNHNV and YYDKDF (reference sequence). The CDR3 runs to 15 residues. The trim removed 9 bases at V and 0 bases at J, leaving 8 bases unmatched. The DNA for the CDR3 is TGTGCCACGAGGACAGGCATTTTAGCCAAAAACATTCAGTACTTC. Its translation is CATRTGILAKNIQYF.

The chain joins TRBV20-1 to TRBJ2-1; 8 nucleotides match TRBD2. Germline V gives CDR1 DFQATT, CDR2 SNEGSKA (reference sequence). This CDR3 comprises 13 residues. With 0 bases clipped from V and 9 bases from J, the junction kept 4 bases outside the gene matches. The CDR3 loop is CSARDRLAIEQFF. In DNA, the CDR3 is TGCAGTGCTAGAGATCGACTAGCGATTGAGCAGTTCTTC.

This clonotype has just a few counts. The genes are TRBV5-1 and TRBJ1-6; 8 bases match TRBD1. V dropped 1 base and J dropped 5; count of bases not matched to a gene: 11. The CDR3 loop spans 18 amino acids. The V gene's germline CDR1 is SGHRS and CDR2 YFSETQ. CDR3 residues: CASSLLAGGMTNNSPLHF. CDR3 in DNA: TGCGCCAGCAGCTTGTTGGCAGGGGGCATGACGAATAATTCACCCCTCCACTTT.

On this clonotype itself: Relative to the germline gene, one junction end is altered; a read error may explain this. This chain connects TRBV30 to TRBJ1-4; TRBD1 matches 9 bases. The CDR3 contains 12 residues. CDR1 is GTSNPN and CDR2 is SVGIG in the germline V gene (reference sequence). The CDR3 loop reads CAWSVRGTGQLF. The CDR3 nucleotides read TGTGCCTGGAGTGTACGGGGGACAGGGCAACTTTTT.

The rearrangement uses TRBV7-2 and TRBJ2-7, with D uncertain. V dropped 0 bases and J dropped 3 bases, with 9 bases sitting between them. CDR3 length: 14 residues. The germline V gene encodes CDR1 SGHTA and CDR2 FQGNSA. CDR3 amino acids: CASSLAALLYEQYF. The CDR3 DNA is TGTGCCAGCAGCTTAGCTGCACTACTCTACGAGCAGTACTTC.

This sequence joins TRBV10-2 and TRBJ2-1; 8 bases are a match to TRBD2. Per germline, CDR1 WSHSY and CDR2 SAAADI. Losses at the gene ends were 1 base for V and 9 bases for J; bases not matched to a gene: 5. The CDR3 runs to 14 residues. The CDR3 reads CASSELAGRGEQFF. In DNA, the CDR3 is TGCGCCAGCAGTGAGTTAGCGGGACGTGGTGAGCAGTTCTTC.

The chain is built from TRBV28 and TRBJ1-2; D perhaps matches TRBD1 (5 bases). This CDR3 has 14 residues. V lost 6 bases to trimming and J lost 2 bases, with 13 bases between them. The germline V gene has CDR1 MDHEN and CDR2 SYDVKM. CDR3 region: CASRGGGPNYGYTF. The CDR3 DNA sequence: TGTGCCAGCAGGGGTGGGGGTCCCAACTATGGCTACACCTTC.

The V and J genes are TRBV30 and TRBJ2-1, with a weak D call TRBD1 (7 bases). Germline CDR1 and CDR2: GTSNPN and SVGIG (reference sequence). The CDR3 is 20 amino acids. The V and J ends lost 4 bases and 2 bases respectively, with 30 bases between them. The CDR3 protein is CAWTLRDRGGVGGTYNEQFF. The CDR3 region has the DNA TGTGCCTGGACCCTCCGGGACAGAGGTGGGGTAGGGGGGACCTACAATGAGCAGTTCTTC.

V and J are TRBV7-9 and TRBJ2-3; D is unclear. The ends were cut back, 5 bases at V and 3 bases at J, with 18 bases in the middle. This CDR3 comprises 16 residues. In germline, CDR1 is SEHNR, CDR2 FQNEAQ (reference sequence). This CDR3 is CASSQVTVAPTDTQYF. For the CDR3, the DNA is TGTGCCAGCAGCCAAGTGACGGTGGCGCCGACAGATACGCAGTATTTT.

This rearrangement joins TRBV2 to TRBJ2-7; 13 bases are a match to TRBD2. This CDR3 comprises 18 residues. Looked up from germline, CDR1 is SNHLY and CDR2 is FYNNEI. Trimming at V came to 1 base and at J to 3 bases, leaving 9 bases not matched to a gene. This chain's CDR3 is CASSEGLIWTSGSYEQYF. The DNA for the CDR3 is TGTGCCAGCAGTGAAGGGTTGATCTGGACTAGCGGGAGCTACGAGCAGTACTTC.

The chain uses TRBV20-1 and TRBJ2-3, with TRBD2 matching over 14 bases. The J segment lost 4 bases and the V segment lost 5 bases, leaving 14 bases of the junction unmatched. The CDR3 totals 18 residues. Per the germline V gene, CDR1 is DFQATT and CDR2 is SNEGSKA (reference sequence). CDR3 sequence (DNA): TGCAGTGCTGTGACTAGCGGGAGGGCCCAGGGCGGGCCAGATACGCAGTATTTT. This gives the protein CSAVTSGRAQGGPDTQYF.

The chain links TRBV6-1 to TRBJ2-3; 10 positions agree with TRBD2. V dropped 6 bases and J dropped 2; count of bases not matched to a gene: 23. Germline V gene sequence: CDR1 MNHNS, CDR2 SASEGT. CDR3 length: 21 amino acids. The CDR3 region is CASRRRREGTSDFRPTDTQYF. As DNA, the CDR3 is TGTGCCAGCAGGAGGCGCCGGGAGGGGACTAGCGACTTTCGACCCACAGATACGCAGTATTTT.

CDR3: CATRREGGNEQFF. The CDR3 nucleotides are TGTGCCACCAGGCGGGAGGGCGGGAATGAGCAGTTCTTC. The V call is TRBV10-3, the J call TRBJ2-1, with 9 nucleotides matching TRBD2. Germline assignment: CDR1 ENHRY and CDR2 SYGVKD. The trim removed 10 bases at V and 7 bases at J, leaving 8 bases unmatched. This CDR3 comprises 13 residues.

This clonotype was detected a few times. The chain recombines TRBV30 with TRBJ1-2, with 8 bases lining up with TRBD1. This CDR3 has 15 residues. The V gene's germline CDR1 is GTSNPN and CDR2 SVGIG (reference sequence). With V trimmed by 3 bases and J by 5 bases, 11 bases remained unmatched. DNA of the CDR3: TGTGCCTGGAGCCCGAGCCCAGGGGGCGGGTATGGCTACACCTTC. Its translation is CAWSPSPGGGYGYTF.

This clonotype was seen a few times. The chain employs TRBV20-1 and TRBJ2-7, with TRBD2 identical over 10 bases. Germline V lookup: CDR1 DFQATT, CDR2 SNEGSKA (reference sequence). The CDR3 is 14 residues long. Trimming cost V 5 bases and J 3 bases; bases outside gene matches: 7. CDR3 nucleotides: TGCAGTGCTCTGAAAAGCGGGAGGGTCTACGAGCAGTACTTC. Residues: CSALKSGRVYEQYF.

This clonotype was detected ten times or more. The chain carries TRBV20-1 and TRBJ1-6, with D hard to call. V lost 0 bases, J lost 6 bases, and 15 bases lay in between. This CDR3 region has 16 residues. Germline V gene sequence: CDR1 DFQATT, CDR2 SNEGSKA (reference sequence). The CDR3 DNA is TGCAGTGCTAGAGATCTTGCCCGGGAGTTTAATTCACCCCTCCACTTT. This gives the protein CSARDLAREFNSPLHF.

The chain joins TRBV12-3 or TRBV12-4 to TRBJ2-1; TRBD2 agrees at 14 bases. The CDR3 is 15 residues long. V lost 7 bases, J lost 9 bases, and 8 bases stayed unmatched. The CDR3 is CASTKTSGRAGEQFF. As DNA, the CDR3 is TGTGCCAGCACCAAGACTAGCGGGAGGGCCGGTGAGCAGTTCTTC.

This clonotype was detected only a few times. The chain carries TRBV13 and TRBJ2-5; 7 nucleotides align to TRBD1. The trim removed 4 bases at V and 2 bases at J, leaving 4 bases unmatched. Per germline, CDR1 PRHDT and CDR2 FYEKMQ (reference sequence). This CDR3 comprises 14 residues. CDR3 loop: CASSSQTGQETQYF. The CDR3 bases are TGTGCCAGCAGCTCTCAGACAGGGCAAGAGACCCAGTACTTC.

This clonotype was detected only a few times. V and J are TRBV28 and TRBJ2-4, with D possibly being TRBD2 (7 bases). V gave up 10 bases and J gave up 0 bases, with 16 bases separating them. The CDR3 has 15 residues. Germline CDR1 MDHEN, CDR2 SYDVKM. The DNA of the CDR3 is TGTGCCACTAATGGGGGGGGGCTAGCCAAAAACATTCAGTACTTC. Protein: CATNGGGLAKNIQYF.

This clonotype was observed a few times. The chain recombines TRBV20-1 with TRBJ1-3; D might be TRBD1 (5 bases). Trimming took off 1 base at V and 7 bases at J, with 11 bases between the two ends. From germline, CDR1 is DFQATT and CDR2 SNEGSKA (reference sequence). The CDR3 runs 13 residues. The CDR3 region is CSARGSRENTIYF. CDR3 DNA sequence: TGCAGTGCTAGAGGGTCCAGGGAGAACACCATATATTTT.